Below, 27 T cell receptor beta chains from the same sample are listed, as sequenced in a study of siplizumab effects on memory and regulatory T cells. Generated by immunoSEQ multiplex PCR, the TCRdb table keeps only in-frame clones and is missing some. In the table there are around 100,000 clones, approximately 91% of which are singletons. Sequenced sample: CD4+ T cells sorted from blood. These receptor sequences come from a human donor in good health. Some clones in this sample may be carry-over from other donors' samples.

The rearrangement joins TRBV5-1 to TRBJ2-4; 15 bases agree with TRBD2. CDR3 size: 17 residues. CDR1 and CDR2 from the germline V gene are SGHRS and YFSETQ. J lost 5 bases, V lost 4 bases, and 7 bases had no gene match. This CDR3 is CASSLGTSGRSENIQYF. In DNA form, the CDR3 reads TGCGCCAGCAGCCTAGGGACTAGCGGGAGGTCGGAAAACATTCAGTACTTC.

The chain has TRBV5-5 and TRBJ1-2, with TRBD1 matching 11 bases. Looked up from germline, CDR1 is SGHKS and CDR2 is YYEKEE (reference sequence). Losses at the gene ends were 4 bases for V and 8 bases for J; bases not matched to a gene: 10. This CDR3 is built from 15 residues. CDR3 in amino acids: CASSRGQGAWGGYTF. In DNA form, the CDR3 reads TGTGCCAGCAGCCGAGGACAGGGGGCGTGGGGAGGCTACACCTTC.

The chain is built from TRBV6-5 and TRBJ2-7, with D unresolved. V lost 0 bases to trimming and J lost 2 bases, with 8 bases between them. The germline V gene has CDR1 MNHEY and CDR2 SVGAGI. The CDR3 contains 14 residues. CDR3 nucleotide sequence: TGTGCCAGCAGTTACTCTCCAGCAACCTACGAGCAGTACTTC. Its translation is CASSYSPATYEQYF.

This rearrangement joins TRBV5-1 to TRBJ2-2, with 8 nucleotides matching TRBD1. Trimming at V came to 4 bases and at J to 4 bases, leaving 6 bases not matched to a gene. CDR1 is SGHRS and CDR2 is YFSETQ in the germline V gene. CDR3 length equals 15 residues. In nucleotides, the CDR3 is TGCGCCAGCAGCACGAACAGGGGGAGCACCGGGGAGCTGTTTTTT. Translation: CASSTNRGSTGELFF.

This chain links TRBV9 with TRBJ1-2; perhaps TRBD1 as D (5 bases). CDR1 is SGDLS and CDR2 is YYNGEE in the germline V gene. This CDR3 has 14 amino acids. The V and J ends lost 1 base and 4 bases respectively, with 11 bases between them. The CDR3 sequence is CASSVRDDSYGYTF. The CDR3 DNA is TGTGCCAGCAGCGTACGGGACGACTCCTATGGCTACACCTTC.

The rearrangement joins TRBV5-4 to TRBJ2-5, with D perhaps matching TRBD2 (6 bases). This CDR3 spans 15 amino acids. Per germline, CDR1 SGHNT and CDR2 YYREEE (reference sequence). Trimming took off 2 bases at V and 0 bases at J, with 11 bases between the two ends. The CDR3 loop is CASSLGGGNQETQYF. The CDR3 nucleotides are TGTGCCAGCAGCTTAGGTGGCGGGAACCAAGAGACCCAGTACTTC.

The genes are TRBV7-9 and TRBJ1-2, with 7 bases that match TRBD1. This CDR3 region has 15 residues. Germline V gives CDR1 SEHNR, CDR2 FQNEAQ (reference sequence). Trimming took 5 bases from V and 2 from J; bases not matched to a gene: 8. As DNA, the CDR3 is TGTGCCAGCAGCGCCGGGAGGGGACAGAACTATGGCTACACCTTC. Translated: CASSAGRGQNYGYTF.

This clone has just a few counts. CDR3 sequence reads: CAISESDRGNYGYTF. In DNA form, the CDR3 reads TGTGCCATCAGTGAGTCGGACAGGGGGAACTATGGCTACACCTTC. The chain uses TRBV10-3 and TRBJ1-2; TRBD1 aligns across 10 bases. CDR1 is ENHRY and CDR2 is SYGVKD in the germline V gene. Unmatched junction bases numbered 0, after V lost 0 bases and J lost 2 bases. CDR3 length: 15 residues.

The chain combines TRBV9 with TRBJ2-1; D is uncertain. The CDR3 is 16 residues long. The V end lost 0 bases, the J end lost 0 bases, and 10 bases lay between the germline ends. CDR1 and CDR2 (germline): SGDLS, YYNGEE. CDR3 amino acids: CASSVDPGYSYNEQFF. For the CDR3, the DNA is TGTGCCAGCAGCGTAGATCCGGGCTACTCCTACAATGAGCAGTTCTTC.

The chain has TRBV7-3 and TRBJ2-1; possible D gene TRBD2, 5 bases. The CDR3 length is 15 residues. The V gene lost 2 bases and the J gene lost 9 bases, with 17 bases spanning the gap. Germline loops: CDR1 SGHTA, CDR2 FQGTGA. In nucleotides, the CDR3 is TGTGCCAGCAGCTTACAAAGCGGCAAAGGTAGTGAGCAGTTCTTC. As protein: CASSLQSGKGSEQFF.

The chain joins TRBV7-8 to TRBJ1-5; weak D call: TRBD1 (6 bases). V was shortened by 2 bases and J by 4 bases, with 24 bases between the two germline ends. The germline CDR1 and CDR2 sequences are SGHVS and FQNEAQ. This CDR3 has 19 amino acids. The CDR3 DNA is TGTGCCAGCAGCTTAAGGGGTTTTGGGCTGGAGGGGGGAAATCAGCCCCAGCATTTT. Translation gives CASSLRGFGLEGGNQPQHF.

This chain links TRBV6-5 with TRBJ1-1; D unresolved. This CDR3 is 13 amino acids long. V gave up 3 bases and J gave up 1 base, with 6 bases separating them. Per the germline V gene, CDR1 is MNHEY and CDR2 is SVGAGI. This chain's CDR3 is CASSYGENTEAFF. Written as DNA, the CDR3 is TGTGCCAGCAGTTATGGGGAGAACACTGAAGCTTTCTTT.

V and J are TRBV5-1 and TRBJ2-1, with D perhaps being TRBD1 or TRBD2 (5 bases each). This CDR3 region has 14 residues. CDR1 is SGHRS, CDR2 YFSETQ, per germline. Trimming removed 3 bases at V and 8 bases at J, with 15 bases between. CDR3 region: CASSSGNWDDEQFF. The DNA of the CDR3 is TGCGCCAGCAGCTCAGGGAACTGGGACGATGAGCAGTTCTTC.

The V gene is TRBV6-1, the J gene TRBJ2-7, with 7 bases aligning to TRBD2. This CDR3 spans 15 amino acids. V shed 7 bases and J 3 bases; nucleotides not matched to a gene: 12. Germline V lookup: CDR1 MNHNS, CDR2 SASEGT. The CDR3 coding sequence is TGTGCCAGCACCCTAGGGGACTACGTACTCTACGAGCAGTACTTC. Its translation: CASTLGDYVLYEQYF.

The V gene is TRBV10-2, the J gene TRBJ2-7; D not resolved. The CDR3 is made up of 11 amino acids. Trimming shortened V by 1 base and J by 9 bases, and 7 bases separated the two germline ends. Germline-derived CDR1 and CDR2 are WSHSY and SAAADI. The CDR3 region has the DNA TGCGCCAGCAGTGAGTATACGTGGCAGTACTTC. Residues: CASSEYTWQYF.

The chain carries TRBV6-4 and TRBJ2-3; 9 nucleotides match TRBD2. The V segment lost 6 bases and the J segment 2 bases; nucleotides outside the gene matches: 9. This CDR3 contains 16 residues. Germline V gene lookup returns CDR1 MRHNA and CDR2 SNTAGT. The CDR3: CASRAGTSCITDTQYF. CDR3 DNA: TGTGCCAGCAGAGCCGGGACTAGCTGCATCACAGATACGCAGTATTTT.

The chain carries TRBV9 and TRBJ1-1, with a tentative D call TRBD1 (5 bases). V lost 4 bases, J lost 4 bases, and 17 bases lay in between. The CDR3 covers 15 residues. Germline V gene data show CDR1 as SGDLS and CDR2 as YYNGEE. This CDR3 reads CASSLKGEGPTEAFF. As DNA, the CDR3 is TGTGCCAGCAGCCTAAAAGGGGAGGGACCCACTGAAGCTTTCTTT.

J is TRBJ1-4 and V is TRBV6-6; D perhaps matches TRBD1 (6 bases). Germline loops: CDR1 MNHNY, CDR2 SVGAGI (reference sequence). There are 15 residues in the CDR3. The ends were cut back, 5 bases at V and 1 base at J, with 11 bases in the middle. DNA of the CDR3: TGTGCCAGCAGTAACAGGGAAGGAACTAATGAAAAACTGTTTTTT. This translates into CASSNREGTNEKLFF.

The rearrangement uses TRBV28 and TRBJ1-2; perhaps TRBD1 as D (6 bases). The V gene lost 10 bases and the J gene lost 9 bases, with 27 bases spanning the gap. Germline V gene data show CDR1 as MDHEN and CDR2 as SYDVKM. CDR3 length: 15 amino acids. The CDR3, as DNA: TGTGCCATCCGTGAAACAGGGTGGAGAGCTTTCAGCTACACCTTC. Translated, it gives CAIRETGWRAFSYTF.

This chain links TRBV14 with TRBJ2-1, with D perhaps TRBD2 (6 bases). This CDR3 is 18 amino acids long. From germline, CDR1 is SGHDN and CDR2 FVKESK. Trimming left V 1 base short and J 7 bases short, with 23 bases between. The CDR3 sequence: CASSQGIRYTSLQNEQFF. DNA for the CDR3: TGTGCCAGCAGCCAAGGCATTCGATATACTAGCTTACAGAATGAGCAGTTCTTC.

This clone was picked up one time. A read error may produce the germline difference seen at one junction end. The chain links TRBV7-9 to TRBJ2-5; 12 bases fit TRBD2. The CDR3 is 16 amino acids. Germline V gene sequence: CDR1 SEHNR, CDR2 FQNEAQ (reference sequence). The CDR3 loop is CANSPGLAGNQETQYF. The CDR3 bases are TGTGCCAACAGCCCCGGACTAGCGGGGAATCAAGAGACCCAGTACTTC.

This clone has only one observation. This sequence joins TRBV5-1 and TRBJ2-2; 9 bases agree with TRBD1. The V gene end was trimmed by 0 bases and the J gene end by 5 bases; junction bases not matched to a gene: 5. The V gene's germline CDR1 is SGHRS and CDR2 YFSETQ. This CDR3 is built from 16 residues. Here the CDR3 DNA reads TGCGCCAGCAGCTTGGGGACAGGGGAAGGGACCGGGGAGCTGTTTTTT. It specifies CASSLGTGEGTGELFF.

This clone was detected a few times. The CDR3: CASSDPGDYLSKNIQYF. The CDR3 DNA is TGTGCCAGCAGCGACCCGGGGGATTATTTGTCCAAAAACATTCAGTACTTC. This chain connects TRBV11-2 to TRBJ2-4, with a tentative D call TRBD2 (6 bases). Per the germline V gene, CDR1 is SGHAT and CDR2 is FQNNGV. The CDR3 length is 17 residues. Between the trimmed V and J ends, which lost 5 bases and 2 bases, there was a span of 19 bases.

The CDR3 protein is CASSDRGLAPSGANVLTF. The CDR3 nucleotides are TGTGCCAGCAGTGACAGGGGCTTGGCCCCATCTGGGGCCAACGTCCTGACTTTC. The chain links TRBV6-1 to TRBJ2-6, with D perhaps TRBD1 (6 bases). V lost 3 bases, J lost 1 base, and 16 bases lay in between. The CDR3 totals 18 residues. Germline-derived CDR1 and CDR2 are MNHNS and SASEGT.

This clone has only a few counts. For the CDR3, the DNA is TGTGCCAGTAGTATAAACAGTCGAGGAGATGGCTACACCTTC. Translation: CASSINSRGDGYTF. The V gene is TRBV19, the J gene TRBJ1-2; unclear D gene. Trimming took 2 bases from V and 6 from J, leaving 13 bases between them. There are 14 residues in the CDR3. Per germline, CDR1 LNHDA and CDR2 SQIVND (reference sequence).

The chain is built from TRBV5-4 and TRBJ1-1, with D perhaps matching TRBD1 (6 bases). Trimming removed 4 bases from V and 4 bases from J, with 14 bases in between. Germline-derived CDR1 and CDR2 are SGHNT and YYREEE (reference sequence). The CDR3 totals 14 residues. The CDR3 is CASSLWGAGTEAFF. The CDR3 DNA reads TGTGCCAGCAGCCTCTGGGGGGCTGGCACTGAAGCTTTCTTT.

The V gene is TRBV19, the J gene TRBJ2-3; no reliable D call. This CDR3 is built from 13 residues. Trimming removed 0 bases at V and 6 bases at J, with 7 bases between. Germline V gene lookup returns CDR1 LNHDA and CDR2 SQIVND (reference sequence). CDR3 protein: CASSIDRADTQYF. CDR3 sequence (DNA): TGTGCCAGTAGTATAGATAGGGCGGATACGCAGTATTTT.